The 8 T cell receptor beta chains in this list originate from one sample, sequenced in a study of blood T cell repertoires in COVID-19. Profiling relied on immunoSEQ multiplex PCR, and the TCRdb table lists in-frame clones only, not all of them. This sample yields hundreds of thousands of clones, of which 83% are seen a single time; around 1.3% belongs to the top ten. The specimen was peripheral blood. The receptors here all came from a woman between 25 and 40 years old with COVID-19, enrolled during active disease.

The CDR3 sequence is CASSLSPGNEQFF. CDR3 in DNA: TGCGCCAGCAGCTTATCCCCAGGTAATGAGCAGTTCTTC. The chain carries TRBV5-1 and TRBJ2-1, with no clear D. The V and J ends lost 2 bases and 7 bases respectively, with 10 bases between them. The CDR3 is 13 amino acids. Looked up from germline, CDR1 is SGHRS and CDR2 is YFSETQ.

The table lists this clone with a few counts. The chain couples TRBV19 to TRBJ1-5; TRBD1 agrees at 7 bases. V lost 6 bases to trimming and J lost 5 bases; unmatched junction nucleotides: 7. The CDR3 consists of 14 residues. CDR1 is LNHDA and CDR2 is SQIVND in the germline V gene (reference sequence). The CDR3 bases are TGTGCCAGTAGCGGGGACAGATTTTATCAGCCCCAGCATTTT. Translated: CASSGDRFYQPQHF.

The V call is TRBV11-1, the J call TRBJ2-2; 7 bases fit TRBD2. The CDR3 is 16 residues long. The J segment lost 2 bases and the V segment lost 3 bases, leaving 6 bases of the junction unmatched. From germline, CDR1 is SGHAT and CDR2 FQDESV (reference sequence). The CDR3 DNA is TGTGCCAGCAGCTTCCTTGGGGGACTAAACACCGGGGAGCTGTTTTTT. It specifies CASSFLGGLNTGELFF.

The chain joins TRBV29-1 to TRBJ2-3, with D perhaps TRBD1 (6 bases). The germline V and J ends were trimmed by 4 bases and 0 bases, with 14 bases remaining between them. The V gene's germline CDR1 is SQVTM and CDR2 ANQGSEA. The CDR3 is made up of 15 amino acids. CDR3 loop: CSVGGPTGSTDTQYF. Here the CDR3 DNA reads TGCAGCGTTGGGGGCCCCACAGGGAGCACAGATACGCAGTATTTT.

V and J are TRBV19 and TRBJ2-2; TRBD2 aligns across 8 bases. The CDR3 runs to 16 residues. J gave up 1 base and V 4 bases, and 5 bases lay outside the gene matches. The germline V gene encodes CDR1 LNHDA and CDR2 SQIVND (reference sequence). The CDR3 bases are TGTGCCAGTAGTACCTCAGCGGGGGTGAACACCGGGGAGCTGTTTTTT. Its protein is CASSTSAGVNTGELFF. Full variable domain (rest looked up from reference TRBV19 and TRBJ2-2): DGGITQSPKYLFRKEGQNVTLSCEQNLNHDAMYWYRQDPGQGLRLIYYSQIVNDFQKGDIAEGYSVSREKKESFPLTVTSAQKNPTAFYLCASSTSAGVNTGELFFGEGSRLTVL.

This clone came up a few times. The DNA for the CDR3 is TGTGCCAGCAGTCCGACGTGGGGGGGCGCGAGCTATGGCTACACCTTC. The encoded protein is CASSPTWGGASYGYTF. The chain has TRBV27 and TRBJ1-2, with D maybe TRBD1 (6 bases). This CDR3 has 16 residues. Trimming took off 5 bases at V and 4 bases at J, with 20 bases between the two ends. The germline V gene has CDR1 MNHEY and CDR2 SMNVEV (reference sequence).

The V and J genes are TRBV7-9 and TRBJ2-7; 10 positions agree with TRBD1. This CDR3 has 14 residues. The J segment lost 4 bases and the V segment lost 4 bases, leaving 4 bases of the junction unmatched. The germline V gene has CDR1 SEHNR and CDR2 FQNEAQ (reference sequence). The CDR3 DNA reads TGTGCCAGCAGCTCCGGGACAGGGGATTACGAGCAGTACTTC. Translation gives CASSSGTGDYEQYF.

V gene TRBV2 combines with J gene TRBJ1-2; D remains ambiguous. CDR1 is SNHLY and CDR2 is FYNNEI in the germline V gene. V was pared by 2 bases and J by 3 bases, with 28 bases between. The CDR3 covers 20 residues. The CDR3 region has the DNA TGTGCCAGCAGTGAAAGTTTTGGTTGGGAGGACGGGGATTTCGACTATGGCTACACCTTC. It specifies CASSESFGWEDGDFDYGYTF.